The table lists the clone carrying this T cell receptor (beta chain) with a few counts. Antigen unknown. This sample is drawn from a study of T cells after yellow fever vaccination. Study outcomes and limitations: There was a possibility that FACS-sorted repertoires contained abundant clonotypes contaminating from the bulk population. Only a small proportion of the clonotypes turned up in both the CD4 and the CD8 compartments, likely arising from convergent recombination. Once the booster was given, most primary-vaccination clones reappeared, at about 96% for CD4 and over 70% for CD8.

Trimming stripped 0 bases from V and 1 base from J, with 12 bases between. Germline V CDR1 and CDR2: SGHAT, FQNNGV. This CDR3 has 16 residues. TCR cDNA, made by 5'RACE template switching, carried an added universal primer site and UMIs. One entry per CDR3 protein, called by TCRdb with MiXCR from the 5' RACE reads. Here the sample spans hundreds of thousands of distinct CDR3 sequences, around 17% being singletons. The chain recombines TRBV11-2 with TRBJ2-5; D perhaps matches TRBD2 (6 bases). The TCR originated in a man younger than 35 who received the YFV17D yellow fever vaccine. The input for sequencing was PBMCs, taken 4 to 6 days after the first yellow fever vaccination. CDR3 in DNA: TGTGCCAGCAGCTTAGACGGGGGATTACCCCAAGAGACCCAGTACTTC. It yields the protein CASSLDGGLPQETQYF.